This is a list of T cell receptor beta chains from one sample in a study of CD8 T cells in ankylosing spondylitis. One entry per CDR3 protein results from TCRdb running MiXCR on the 5' RACE reads. The table shows approximately 130,000 distinct CDR3 sequences, with approximately 10% occurring only once. The sequenced sample consisted of blood, either unsorted or a sorted T cell fraction (not recorded which). The receptor source for this set is a female donor with ankylosing spondylitis or in good health (not recorded which). The CDR3 runs from the conserved cysteine through the conserved F or W. A D gene is named only where the DNA matches it firmly. Clone sizes are given selectively: once, few, many, or a class where the clone is expanded.

d_gene	j_gene	v_gene	abundance	CDR3nt	CDR3aa
.	TRBJ2-1	TRBV27	.	TGTGCCAGCAGTGGAACGGTCTTGAATGAGCAGTTCTTC	CASSGTVLNEQFF
TRBD1	TRBJ1-6	TRBV7-9	.	TGTGCCAGCAGCTTCTCAGGGGGCCGGGGTCTGTTCTTACCCCTCCACTTT	CASSFSGGRGLFLPLHF
.	TRBJ1-1	TRBV28	many	TGTGCCAGCAGTTTAGGCGGAACGAACACTGAAGCTTTCTTT	CASSLGGTNTEAFF
TRBD1	TRBJ2-5	TRBV29-1	.	TGCAGCGTTGATTACAGGGGAGAGACCCAGTACTTC	CSVDYRGETQYF
.	TRBJ2-7	TRBV5-1	many	TGCGCCAGCAGCTCCCCAGGGTCCTACGAGCAGTACTTC	CASSSPGSYEQYF
.	TRBJ1-1	TRBV20-1	many	TGCAGTGCTAGCCGAACAGGAAACGTGAACACTGAAGCTTTCTTT	CSASRTGNVNTEAFF
.	TRBJ2-7	TRBV4-1	many	TGCGCCAGCAGCCAGAAACAGGGCCCCTACGAGCAGTACTTC	CASSQKQGPYEQYF
TRBD1	TRBJ2-7	TRBV14	.	TGTGCCAGCAGCTCTGGACAGGGGTACTACGAGCAGTACTTC	CASSSGQGYYEQYF
.	TRBJ2-6	TRBV5-1	many	TGCGCCAGCAGCCCTTCGGGAATCTCTGGGGCCAACGTCCTGACTTTC	CASSPSGISGANVLTF
.	TRBJ2-2	TRBV24-1	.	TGTGCCACCAACTTCGCCGGGGAGCTGTTTTTT	CATNFAGELFF
.	TRBJ2-1	TRBV19	.	TGTGCCAGTACGAGAGGGGTCCCAAGCTCCTACAATGAGCAGTTCTTC	CASTRGVPSSYNEQFF
TRBD1	TRBJ1-1	TRBV7-9	many	TGTGCCAGCAGCGTCGGACAGGGGGGCACTGAAGCTTTCTTT	CASSVGQGGTEAFF
TRBD1	TRBJ2-7	TRBV6-5	.	TGTGCCAGCAGGTACCGGGACAGGGTTGACGAGCAGTACTTC	CASRYRDRVDEQYF
.	TRBJ2-7	TRBV29-1	many	TGCAGCGTTACAGACGCGACTCCCTACGAGCAGTACTTC	CSVTDATPYEQYF
TRBD1	TRBJ1-3	TRBV12-3/TRBV12-4	many	TGTGCCAGCAACCCAGGGGGTTATGGAAACACCATATATTTT	CASNPGGYGNTIYF
TRBD1	TRBJ2-7	TRBV20-1	few	TGCAGTGCGGGCGACAGGGCCCGATATCCCTCCTACGAGCAGTACTTC	CSAGDRARYPSYEQYF
TRBD2	TRBJ2-1	TRBV7-9	many	TGTGCCAGCAGTCGGCCGGGACTAGCGATCAATGAGCAGTTCTTC	CASSRPGLAINEQFF